A selection of T cell receptor beta chains follows, all from one sample in a study of vaccination and CD4 T cells after COVID-19. Their antigens remain unidentified. TCRdb independently ran MiXCR on the PCR reads; one entry per CDR3 protein. The data hold about 16,000 distinct CDR3 sequences, with approximately 57% observed a single time. The sample comprised CD4+ T cells from blood, cultured in vitro. Receptors originate from a human donor who had recovered from COVID-19. Both conserved end residues are part of each CDR3. The D gene is left open where the match is weak. A clone size is listed for some rows: how often the clone was seen (once, few, many), or a class if it is expanded.

TRBV7-9	.	.	TRBJ1-1	TGTGCCAGCAGCCTGGTTGGGCCATCGTACACTGAAGCTTTCTTT	CASSLVGPSYTEAFF
TRBV7-9	.	.	TRBJ1-5	TGCGCCAGCAGCTTGTATCCCGTTGGGGATCAGCCCCAGCATTTT	CASSLYPVGDQPQHF
TRBV20-1	TRBD1	.	TRBJ1-2	TGCAGTGCCCCGGGGACAGGGGGAGGGGGCTACACCTTC	CSAPGTGGGGYTF
TRBV11-2	TRBD2	.	TRBJ2-7	TGTGCCAGCAGCCGAGGGACTACCTACGAGCAGTACTTC	CASSRGTTYEQYF
TRBV7-2	.	once	TRBJ1-3	TGTGCCAGCAGCTTAGGCGGGGCCTCTGGAAACACCATATATTTT	CASSLGGASGNTIYF
TRBV20-1	TRBD2	.	TRBJ2-7	TGCAGTGCTACCGGGACTAGCGGCTACGAGCAGTACTTC	CSATGTSGYEQYF
TRBV19	.	.	TRBJ1-1	TGTGCCAGTAGTTATGGGTTCACTGAAGCTTTCTTT	CASSYGFTEAFF
TRBV2	.	.	TRBJ2-2	TGTGCCACCCGGACAGAAATCGGGGAGCTGTTTTTT	CATRTEIGELFF
TRBV20-1	TRBD2	once	TRBJ2-7	TGCAGTGCGCCGGGACTAGCGGGATTACCCTACGAGCAGTACTTC	CSAPGLAGLPYEQYF
TRBV24-1	TRBD2	.	TRBJ2-2	TGTGCCACCAGTGATCCGGGACTAGCTGGCACCGGGGAGCTGTTTTTT	CATSDPGLAGTGELFF
TRBV10-1	TRBD1	.	TRBJ2-2	TGCGCCAGCAGTGAACCAGGGGGCACCGGGGAGCTGTTTTTT	CASSEPGGTGELFF
TRBV5-1	.	once	TRBJ2-7	TGCGCCAGCAGCTTAGCCAGCGGGTCCTACGAGCAGTACTTC	CASSLASGSYEQYF
TRBV27	.	.	TRBJ2-5	TGTGCCAGCAGTTCTAAGGGGGAAGAGACCCAGTACTTC	CASSSKGEETQYF
TRBV20-1	TRBD1	few	TRBJ1-1	TGCAGTGCTGACAGGGCGAACACTGAAGCTTTCTTT	CSADRANTEAFF
TRBV7-3	.	.	TRBJ1-2	TGTGCCAGCAGCCCCGTAGCGGGTTCAGGGACCCCTACTTACACCTTC	CASSPVAGSGTPTYTF
TRBV7-8	TRBD2	few	TRBJ2-2	TGTGCCAGCAGCCCGCGGACTAGCGGGAGAACCGGGGAGCTGTTTTTT	CASSPRTSGRTGELFF
TRBV20-1	.	.	TRBJ1-1	TGCAGTGCTAGGCGGGGGGCGAAAGACACTGAAGCTTTCTTT	CSARRGAKDTEAFF
TRBV19	.	.	TRBJ1-1	TGTGCCAGTAGCCCATTGGGAAATTGGGACGACAGGCTGAACACTGAAGCTTTCTTT	CASSPLGNWDDRLNTEAFF
TRBV10-3	.	.	TRBJ1-5	TGTGCCATCAGTGAGCGAAACAGACCCCAGCATTTT	CAISERNRPQHF
TRBV5-4	.	.	TRBJ1-2	TGTGCCAGCAGCTTGGCCGGGGTAGGTTATGGCTACACCTTC	CASSLAGVGYGYTF
TRBV20-1	TRBD1	.	TRBJ2-5	TGCAGTGCTCATCCAGGACAGGGGGAGACCCAGTACTTC	CSAHPGQGETQYF
TRBV6-2/TRBV6-3	TRBD2	.	TRBJ2-7	TGTGCCAGCAGTCCACCGGGACTAGCCTACGAGCAGTACTTC	CASSPPGLAYEQYF
TRBV5-1	.	.	TRBJ2-1	TGCGCCAGCAGCCGACTTACTAATGAGCAGTTCTTC	CASSRLTNEQFF
TRBV10-2	.	few	TRBJ2-7	TGCGCCAGCAGTTCGGGCGGGCAGTACTTC	CASSSGGQYF
TRBV19	.	.	TRBJ1-5	TGTGCCAGTAGTATCCCCTCGGACGGGGTTTTCACTCAGCCCCAGCATTTT	CASSIPSDGVFTQPQHF
TRBV6-1	.	.	TRBJ1-1	TGTGCCAGCAGTGTACGGGATACTGAAGCTTTCTTT	CASSVRDTEAFF
TRBV7-2	.	.	TRBJ2-3	TGTGCCAGCAGCTTAATAGGGGACTTCACAGATACGCAGTATTTT	CASSLIGDFTDTQYF
TRBV12-3/TRBV12-4	.	.	TRBJ2-7	TGTGCCAGCAGTTTCCGGGAATTCTACGAGCAGTACTTC	CASSFREFYEQYF
TRBV28	.	.	TRBJ2-1	TGTGCCAGCAGTTGGCAGAACAATGAGCAGTTCTTC	CASSWQNNEQFF
TRBV4-2	.	.	TRBJ1-2	TGTGCCAGCAGCCAAGACACCAGGCCCGATGGCTACACCTTC	CASSQDTRPDGYTF
TRBV6-1	.	.	TRBJ2-2	TGTGCCAGCAGCCCCCCCAGGGAATGGGGGGAGCTGTTTTTT	CASSPPREWGELFF
TRBV20-1	.	few	TRBJ1-2	TGCAGTGCTAGGGGGGTTGCAGGGGACTATGGCTACACCTTC	CSARGVAGDYGYTF
TRBV6-1	TRBD1	few	TRBJ1-6	TGTGCCAGCAGCCTCCGACAGGGGACACCCCTCCACTTT	CASSLRQGTPLHF
TRBV10-1	.	once	TRBJ2-7	TGCGCCAGCAGTGAGGAGAGGCTAGCTGGGTACGAGCAGTACTTC	CASSEERLAGYEQYF
TRBV20-1	.	.	TRBJ2-7	TGCAGTGCTAGAGATTGGCAAGCGGGACAATGGGAGCAGTACTTC	CSARDWQAGQWEQYF
TRBV25-1	.	few	TRBJ1-2	TGTGCCAGCAGTGAAGGGTTCTATGGCTACACCTTC	CASSEGFYGYTF
TRBV5-4	.	.	TRBJ2-1	TGTGCCAGCAGCTCAGGGGGCGCGGGAGGGGTCAATGAGCAGTTCTTC	CASSSGGAGGVNEQFF
TRBV27	TRBD2	.	TRBJ2-3	TGTGCCAGCAGCCCGCTTGATAGCGGGAGATGGTCAGATACGCAGTATTTT	CASSPLDSGRWSDTQYF
TRBV30	TRBD1	.	TRBJ2-5	TGTGCCTGGAGTGCGGGACAGCCAGAGACCCAGTACTTC	CAWSAGQPETQYF
TRBV7-2	.	.	TRBJ2-7	TGTGCCAGCAGCTTAGAGCCGGGAGCGGGCGAGCAGTACTTC	CASSLEPGAGEQYF
TRBV6-1	TRBD2	few	TRBJ2-5	TGTGCCAGCGCAGCGGGAGTGGAGACCCAGTACTTC	CASAAGVETQYF
TRBV27	.	.	TRBJ1-1	TGTGCCAGCAGCTCCAAACCGGGACACAGATACACTGAAGCTTTCTTT	CASSSKPGHRYTEAFF
TRBV27	TRBD1	.	TRBJ2-1	TGTGCCAGCAACATACAGGGGAACTCCTACAATGAGCAGTTCTTC	CASNIQGNSYNEQFF
TRBV20-1	TRBD1	.	TRBJ1-2	TGCAGTGCTTGGGACAGGGGAGCCGATTATGGCTACACCTTC	CSAWDRGADYGYTF
TRBV7-9	.	few	TRBJ1-6	TGTGCCAGCAGCTTAGGGGCGGGGAATTCACCCCTCCACTTT	CASSLGAGNSPLHF
TRBV12-3/TRBV12-4	TRBD1	few	TRBJ1-2	TGTGCCAGCAGGGCAACAGGGGGAGGTGGCTACACCTTC	CASRATGGGGYTF
TRBV7-8	TRBD1	.	TRBJ2-7	TGTGCCAGCAGCTTAGTGGAAACAGGGGGCCACGAGCAGTACTTC	CASSLVETGGHEQYF
TRBV11-2	.	.	TRBJ1-1	TGCGCCAGCAGCCAGGTCGGGTGGGGGGGCACTGAAGCTTTCTTT	CASSQVGWGGTEAFF
TRBV20-1	.	.	TRBJ2-1	TGCAGTGCTAGACAGGGTTCGCGGGGTGAGCAGTTCTTC	CSARQGSRGEQFF
TRBV19	.	few	TRBJ1-5	TGTGCCAGTAGTATTAACAGGGTTCAGCCCCAGCATTTT	CASSINRVQPQHF
TRBV18	TRBD1	.	TRBJ2-5	TGTGCCAGCTCACCGTCCGGACAGGGGGAGACCCAGTACTTC	CASSPSGQGETQYF
TRBV11-3	.	.	TRBJ2-1	TGTGCCAGCAGCTCGGACAGTTACAATGGGCAGTTCTTC	CASSSDSYNGQFF
TRBV7-9	.	.	TRBJ2-7	TGTGCCAGCAGCCTGACGGTCTACGAGCAGTACTTC	CASSLTVYEQYF
TRBV6-1	.	.	TRBJ2-1	TGTGCCAGCAGCATACAGGCGAGCTCCTACAATGAGCAGTTCTTC	CASSIQASSYNEQFF